One and the same sample provided the 6 T cell receptor beta chains below, sequenced in a study of Graves' ophthalmopathy and Graves' hyperthyroidism. Amplifying from RNA transcripts, the study obtained TCR beta CDR3 regions. Second-round multiplex PCR followed a first-round RT-PCR using HTBI primers. One entry per CDR3 protein, called by TCRdb with MiXCR from the multiplex PCR reads. The data contain over 650,000 distinct CDR3 sequences, roughly 39% of them singletons. Sequences were obtained from peripheral blood. The receptors here all came from an adult man with Graves' ophthalmopathy.

The V and J genes are TRBV7-2 and TRBJ2-6, with D perhaps matching TRBD2 (6 bases). The CDR3 totals 15 residues. Per germline, CDR1 SGHTA and CDR2 FQGNSA. V was cut by 0 bases and J by 11 bases, with 14 bases left in between. The CDR3 sequence: CASSLAAGSSYVLTF. In nucleotides, the CDR3 is TGTGCCAGCAGCTTAGCGGCGGGGTCCTCCTACGTCCTGACTTTC.

The genes are TRBV29-1 and TRBJ1-2; D perhaps matches TRBD1 (6 bases). CDR3 length: 13 amino acids. CDR1 is SQVTM, CDR2 ANQGSEA, per germline. The DNA for the CDR3 is TGCAGTTCGAGAACCGACAGGCTCTATGGCTACACCTTC. Translation gives CSSRTDRLYGYTF.

The chain employs TRBV10-2 and TRBJ1-5; unclear D gene. Germline lookup yields CDR1 WSHSY and CDR2 SAAADI. Trimming shortened V by 6 bases and J by 4 bases, and 13 bases separated the two germline ends. The CDR3 has 14 residues. CDR3 amino acids: CASSQDDRNQPQHF. The CDR3 region has the DNA TGCGCCAGCAGCCAAGATGACCGGAATCAGCCCCAGCATTTT.

V usage is TRBV10-3 and J usage is TRBJ1-3, with TRBD1 as a possible D gene (5 bases). In germline, CDR1 is ENHRY, CDR2 SYGVKD. V dropped 8 bases and J dropped 7 bases, with 12 bases sitting between them. CDR3 size: 12 residues. CDR3 in DNA: TGTGCCATCCGGAGGGGAGGGAACACCATATATTTT. Its translation is CAIRRGGNTIYF.

In DNA, the CDR3 is TGTGCCAGCAGCCCGACTAGCGGGGGGCCGGGAGAGACCCAGTACTTC. This encodes CASSPTSGGPGETQYF. This rearrangement joins TRBV10-3 to TRBJ2-5; 13 positions agree with TRBD2. This CDR3 is built from 16 residues. In germline, CDR1 is ENHRY, CDR2 SYGVKD. The J segment lost 4 bases and the V segment lost 10 bases, leaving 12 bases of the junction unmatched.

The count of this clonotype is one. The V call is TRBV29-1, the J call TRBJ2-5; 10 nucleotides agree with TRBD1. This CDR3 has 14 residues. CDR1 and CDR2 (germline): SQVTM, ANQGSEA. The V segment lost 7 bases and the J segment 2 bases; nucleotides outside the gene matches: 7. CDR3: CSARTGGDQETQYF. CDR3 bases: TGCAGCGCCCGGACAGGGGGGGATCAAGAGACCCAGTACTTC.